These 27 T cell receptor beta chains were all obtained from the same sample, sequenced in a study of cytomegalovirus exposure and HLA in healthy donors. Primers: 60 Vbeta forward and 13 Jbeta reverse. The protocol was immunoSEQ multiplex PCR, while the TCRdb copy is restricted to in-frame clones and leaves out a portion. The table includes 150,000 to 200,000 clones, about 86% detected once. Sequencing input: PBMCs. The receptors were sampled from a woman younger than 35 in good health and CMV-seropositive.

The J gene is TRBJ2-2, the V gene TRBV15; D gene uncertain. This CDR3 has 15 residues. Germline V gene data show CDR1 as LNHNV and CDR2 as YYDKDF (reference sequence). Trimming left V 0 bases short and J 0 bases short, with 5 bases between. CDR3 in DNA: TGTGCCACCAGCAGAGATTTTACGAACACCGGGGAGCTGTTTTTT. This gives the protein CATSRDFTNTGELFF.

This sequence joins TRBV11-2 and TRBJ2-3, with 7 bases identical to TRBD2. The germline gives CDR1 SGHAT, CDR2 FQNNGV. The CDR3 is 14 amino acids. Losses at the gene ends were 8 bases for V and 4 bases for J; bases not matched to a gene: 9. Written as DNA, the CDR3 is TGTGCCAGCGCGGGGACTAATTATCCAGATACGCAGTATTTT. Its translation: CASAGTNYPDTQYF.

This clone was found once. This chain connects TRBV11-2 to TRBJ2-2; D might be TRBD2 (6 bases). The V end was cut by 2 bases, the J end by 0 bases, with 10 bases between. CDR3 length: 16 amino acids. The V gene's germline CDR1 is SGHAT and CDR2 FQNNGV. The CDR3 sequence: CASSLLAAANTGELFF. The CDR3 coding sequence is TGTGCCAGCAGCTTATTAGCGGCCGCGAACACCGGGGAGCTGTTTTTT. Using reference TRBV11-2 and TRBJ2-2 for the parts outside the CDR3, the full variable domain is EAGVAQSPRYKIIEKRQSVAFWCNPISGHATLYWYQQILGQGPKLLIQFQNNGVVDDSQLPKDRFSAERLKGVDSTLKIQPAKLEDSAVYLCASSLLAAANTGELFFGEGSRLTVL.

The chain employs TRBV7-2 and TRBJ2-7, with TRBD1 as a possible D gene (5 bases). There are 14 residues in the CDR3. V shed 4 bases and J shed 0 bases, with 10 bases lying between them. The V gene's germline CDR1 is SGHTA and CDR2 FQGNSA. The CDR3 loop is CASSSPQGSYEQYF. For the CDR3, the DNA is TGTGCCAGCAGCTCCCCCCAGGGCTCCTACGAGCAGTACTTC.

The chain combines TRBV2 with TRBJ2-5; 9 bases fit TRBD1. The DNA end lines up better with TRBJ2-7; the J call may be wrong. Germline V gene data show CDR1 as SNHLY and CDR2 as FYNNEI. The CDR3 totals 15 residues. In DNA, the CDR3 is TGTGCCAGCAGTGACTTCGGACAGGGGACCTACGAGCAGTACTTC. Translated: CASSDFGQGTYEQYF.

J is TRBJ2-7 and V is TRBV10-3, with 10 nucleotides matching TRBD1. V shed 8 bases, J shed 0 bases, and the junction held 13 bases outside the gene matches. The CDR3 spans 17 residues. Germline CDR1 ENHRY, CDR2 SYGVKD. Written as DNA, the CDR3 is TGTGCCATCGCGGGACAGGGGCCAGCGGGGGTCTCCTACGAGCAGTACTTC. Its protein is CAIAGQGPAGVSYEQYF.

This chain connects TRBV2 to TRBJ1-1; D is possibly TRBD1 (5 bases). Per germline, CDR1 SNHLY and CDR2 FYNNEI. V shed 8 bases and J shed 4 bases, with 17 bases lying between them. CDR3 length equals 14 residues. CDR3 nucleotide sequence: TGTGCCAGCTGGACCTTCCAGGGAACCACTGAAGCTTTCTTT. This sequence encodes CASWTFQGTTEAFF.

The gene calls are TRBV29-1 and TRBJ1-2; possibly TRBD1 for D (5 bases). Trimming removed 4 bases at V and 6 bases at J, with 15 bases between. There are 13 residues in the CDR3. Germline CDR1 reads SQVTM; CDR2 reads ANQGSEA. CDR3 DNA sequence: TGCAGCGTTGTCATCCAGGGTGACGATGGCTACACCTTC. Translating it yields CSVVIQGDDGYTF.

The V and J genes are TRBV6-4 and TRBJ2-2; weak D call: TRBD2 (5 bases). There are 14 residues in the CDR3. The ends were cut back, 3 bases at V and 5 bases at J, with 10 bases in the middle. Germline CDR1 and CDR2: MRHNA and SNTAGT. The CDR3 here is CASSEDGNTGELFF. CDR3 nucleotides: TGTGCCAGCAGTGAGGACGGGAATACCGGGGAGCTGTTTTTT.

This clone is a singleton in its sample. This sequence joins TRBV9 and TRBJ1-2, with no clear D. Looked up from germline, CDR1 is SGDLS and CDR2 is YYNGEE. The ends were cut back, 3 bases at V and 0 bases at J, with 6 bases in the middle. This CDR3 is built from 13 residues. CDR3 nucleotide sequence: TGTGCCAGCAGCGACGGAGCTAACTATGGCTACACCTTC. Its protein product is CASSDGANYGYTF.

This sequence joins TRBV4-1 and TRBJ2-7; 8 nucleotides align to TRBD1. This CDR3 is built from 16 residues. With 5 bases clipped from V and 4 bases from J, the junction kept 13 bases outside the gene matches. The germline V gene has CDR1 MGHRA and CDR2 YSYEKL. The CDR3, as DNA: TGCGCCAGCAGCTTGTCAGCCGGACAGGGACAGTACGAGCAGTACTTC. It specifies CASSLSAGQGQYEQYF.

This chain connects TRBV20-1 to TRBJ2-1; D gene unclear. The CDR3 spans 11 residues. Germline values: CDR1 DFQATT, CDR2 SNEGSKA (reference sequence). Trimming pared 2 bases from V and 6 bases from J, leaving 5 bases between. The CDR3 reads CSARTSNEQFF. CDR3 in DNA: TGCAGTGCTAGAACCAGCAATGAGCAGTTCTTC.

This clone was detected a few times. This chain uses TRBV5-1 with TRBJ2-2; possible D gene TRBD1, 6 bases. The V and J ends lost 0 bases and 7 bases respectively, with 10 bases between them. The CDR3 is made up of 14 amino acids. From germline, CDR1 is SGHRS and CDR2 YFSETQ. The CDR3 nucleotides read TGCGCCAGCAGCTTGGTGGGGGCTGGCGGGGAGCTGTTTTTT. Translated, it gives CASSLVGAGGELFF.

With respect to this clone: This CDR3 is also generated by other DNA sequences in the sample. The chain employs TRBV5-6 and TRBJ1-2; TRBD1 might be the D (6 bases). The germline CDR1 and CDR2 sequences are SGHDT and YYEEEE. CDR3 length: 12 residues. V was shortened by 4 bases and J by 5 bases, with 9 bases between the two germline ends. Here the CDR3 DNA reads TGTGCCAGCAGCGGAACAGGGTATGGCTACACCTTC. Translation gives CASSGTGYGYTF. The variable domain in full, completed from reference TRBV5-6 and TRBJ1-2, reads DAGVTQSPTHLIKTRGQQVTLRCSPKSGHDTVSWYQQALGQGPQFIFQYYEEEERQRGNFPDRFSGHQFPNYSSELNVNALLLGDSALYLCASSGTGYGYTFGSGTRLTVV.

This chain connects TRBV9 to TRBJ1-1; unclear D gene. There are 13 residues in the CDR3. Germline lookup yields CDR1 SGDLS and CDR2 YYNGEE. The V gene lost 4 bases and the J gene lost 3 bases, with 10 bases spanning the gap. The CDR3 DNA follows: TGTGCCAGCAGCCAGAATTTGGACACTGAAGCTTTCTTT. It codes for CASSQNLDTEAFF. The variable domain in full, with the rest retrieved from reference TRBV9 and TRBJ1-1, is DSGVTQTPKHLITATGQRVTLRCSPRSGDLSVYWYQQSLDQGLQFLIQYYNGEERAKGNILERFSAQQFPDLHSELNLSSLELGDSALYFCASSQNLDTEAFFGQGTRLTVV.

V is TRBV30 and J is TRBJ2-7, with D possibly being TRBD2 (7 bases). The germline V gene has CDR1 GTSNPN and CDR2 SVGIG (reference sequence). CDR3 length equals 14 residues. Trimming left V 1 base short and J 1 base short, with 11 bases between. The CDR3 spells CAWSGGGGSYEQYF. CDR3 in DNA: TGTGCCTGGAGTGGGGGGGGCGGATCCTACGAGCAGTACTTC.

The chain recombines TRBV5-1 with TRBJ1-2, with no clear D. Between the trimmed V and J ends, which lost 4 bases and 4 bases, there was a span of 14 bases. Germline assignment: CDR1 SGHRS and CDR2 YFSETQ. CDR3 length equals 14 residues. CDR3 residues: CASSPVIEGYGYTF. CDR3 sequence (DNA): TGCGCCAGCAGCCCCGTTATAGAGGGCTATGGCTACACCTTC.

This chain joins TRBV4-2 and TRBJ1-2; D not certain. The germline gives CDR1 LGHNA, CDR2 YNFKEQ. The V end lost 2 bases, the J end lost 8 bases, and 6 bases lay between the germline ends. CDR3 length: 11 amino acids. The CDR3 sequence is CASSQNTGYTF. The CDR3 DNA reads TGTGCCAGCAGCCAAAACACGGGCTACACCTTC.

The DNA of the CDR3 is TGTGCCAGCAGCCGGGGGGGACAGGGCTACGAGCAGTACTTC. Protein sequence: CASSRGGQGYEQYF. The V call is TRBV5-4, the J call TRBJ2-7, with D possibly TRBD1 on 9 matching bases. This CDR3 spans 14 amino acids. Germline V gene data show CDR1 as SGHNT and CDR2 as YYREEE (reference sequence). The V and J ends lost 4 bases and 3 bases respectively, with 14 bases between them.

In DNA form, the CDR3 reads TGTGCCAGCAGCCAAGTTAAGGGCGGGGTGGGTGGCTACACCTTC. Its translation is CASSQVKGGVGGYTF. The chain has TRBV4-2 and TRBJ1-2, with D unresolved. Trimming took 1 base from V and 7 from J, leaving 16 bases between them. The germline gives CDR1 LGHNA, CDR2 YNFKEQ. The length of the CDR3 is 15 residues.

The CDR3 is CASSPSPVPGQGMTEAFF. CDR3 coding DNA: TGTGCCAGCTCACCATCCCCCGTGCCGGGACAGGGTATGACTGAAGCTTTCTTT. The J gene is TRBJ1-1, the V gene TRBV18, with TRBD1 identical over 9 bases. Germline-derived CDR1 and CDR2 are KGHSH and LQKENI. The trim removed 2 bases at V and 5 bases at J, leaving 15 bases unmatched. The CDR3 covers 18 residues.

The V gene is TRBV19, the J gene TRBJ2-3; no clear D. The CDR3 sequence is 12 residues long. Germline CDR1 is LNHDA and CDR2 is SQIVND (reference sequence). Trimming took 6 bases from V and 6 from J, leaving 10 bases between them. As DNA, the CDR3 is TGTGCCAGTAGCCCGTTCGGGGATACGCAGTATTTT. Protein product: CASSPFGDTQYF.

The chain carries TRBV11-3 and TRBJ2-1; 7 nucleotides align to TRBD1. With V trimmed by 3 bases and J by 5 bases, 7 bases remained unmatched. Germline CDR1 is SGHNT and CDR2 is YENEEA. The CDR3 sequence is 15 residues long. CDR3 sequence: CASSFGRGTNNEQFF. The CDR3 DNA reads as TGTGCCAGCAGCTTCGGCAGGGGGACCAACAATGAGCAGTTCTTC.

Only one count was recorded for this clone. This chain links TRBV7-2 with TRBJ2-5; no clear D. CDR3 length: 11 amino acids. In germline, CDR1 is SGHTA, CDR2 FQGNSA. The V gene lost 4 bases and the J gene lost 7 bases, with 7 bases spanning the gap. This CDR3 reads CASSYERTQYF. DNA of the CDR3: TGTGCCAGCAGCTACGAGCGGACCCAGTACTTC.

CDR3: CAWNEGNTEAFF. CDR3 bases: TGTGCCTGGAACGAGGGAAACACTGAAGCTTTCTTT. The rearrangement uses TRBV30 and TRBJ1-1, with D unclear. With 4 bases removed from V and 2 bases from J, the gap between germline ends came to 8 bases. Germline V gives CDR1 GTSNPN, CDR2 SVGIG (reference sequence). The CDR3 length is 12 residues.

This chain joins TRBV4-3 and TRBJ2-1; D is unresolved. Germline-derived CDR1 and CDR2 are LGHNA and YSLEER. Trimming shortened V by 3 bases and J by 10 bases, and 19 bases separated the two germline ends. The CDR3 is made up of 15 amino acids. The DNA of the CDR3 is TGCGCCAGCAGCCACCCGGGTGTCCCCCCATGGGAGCAGTTCTTC. Translating gives CASSHPGVPPWEQFF.

This clone was recorded a few times. The rearrangement links TRBV5-3 to TRBJ2-2; TRBD2 matches 9 bases. TRBV5-3 is assigned to the ORF class and has an uncertain function. The CDR3 runs to 18 residues. V lost 4 bases to trimming and J lost 3 bases; unmatched junction nucleotides: 13. In DNA form, the CDR3 reads TGTGCCAGAAGCGTTCGGACTAGCGAACCCGAGGACACCGGGGAGCTGTTTTTT. Encoded protein: CARSVRTSEPEDTGELFF.